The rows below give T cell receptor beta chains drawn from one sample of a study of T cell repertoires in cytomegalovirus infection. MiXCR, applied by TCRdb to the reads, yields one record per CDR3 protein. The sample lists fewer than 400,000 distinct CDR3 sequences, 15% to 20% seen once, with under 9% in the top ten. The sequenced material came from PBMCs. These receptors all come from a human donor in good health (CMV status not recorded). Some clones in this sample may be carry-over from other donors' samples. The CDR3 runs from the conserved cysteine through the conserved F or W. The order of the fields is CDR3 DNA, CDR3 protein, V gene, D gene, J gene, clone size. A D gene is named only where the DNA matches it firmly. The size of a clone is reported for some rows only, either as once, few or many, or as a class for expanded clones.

DNA: TGTGCCAGCTCACCGGACTTAACGCGGGGCTACACCTTC
CDR3: CASSPDLTRGYTF
V: TRBV18
D: NA
J: TRBJ1-2
size: NA

DNA: TGTGCCAGCAGTGAAGCATGGCAGGGGGCGCGAGAGACCCAGTACTTC
CDR3: CASSEAWQGARETQYF
V: TRBV6-1
D: TRBD1
J: TRBJ2-5
size: NA

DNA: TGTGCCACCAGTGATTTAGGGGAGACCCAGTACTTC
CDR3: CATSDLGETQYF
V: TRBV24-1
D: NA
J: TRBJ2-5
size: NA

DNA: TGCAGTGCCCCGGCGGGGGTTCGTTGGTACGAGCAGTACTTC
CDR3: CSAPAGVRWYEQYF
V: TRBV20-1
D: TRBD2
J: TRBJ2-7
size: once

DNA: TGTGCCAGCAGGACCGAAGCCTCCTACGAGCAGTACTTC
CDR3: CASRTEASYEQYF
V: TRBV28
D: NA
J: TRBJ2-7
size: many

DNA: TGTGCTAGTGGGGCCCGGGTCGGCACTGAAGCTTTCTTT
CDR3: CASGARVGTEAFF
V: TRBV12-5
D: NA
J: TRBJ1-1
size: many

DNA: TGTGCCAGCAGCCGCGGGGACATCAGCTCTGGGGCCAACGTCCTGACTTTC
CDR3: CASSRGDISSGANVLTF
V: TRBV11-1
D: NA
J: TRBJ2-6
size: many

DNA: TGTGCCAGCTCACCACCGTCGCTGCAGGGGAGAGATACGCAGTATTTT
CDR3: CASSPPSLQGRDTQYF
V: TRBV18
D: NA
J: TRBJ2-3
size: NA

DNA: TGTGCCAGCAGCTTGGTACAGCCGAACACTGAAGCTTTCTTT
CDR3: CASSLVQPNTEAFF
V: TRBV5-4
D: NA
J: TRBJ1-1
size: NA

DNA: TGTGCCAGCAGTTTATCGCCGCGTCAGCCCCAGCATTTT
CDR3: CASSLSPRQPQHF
V: TRBV28
D: NA
J: TRBJ1-5
size: few

DNA: TGTGCCAGCGGTCCCGGGACAGGGCTCCCAGATACGCAGTATTTT
CDR3: CASGPGTGLPDTQYF
V: TRBV2
D: TRBD1
J: TRBJ2-3
size: NA

DNA: TGTGCCAGCAGCTTAGTCACAGAAGCTTTCTTT
CDR3: CASSLVTEAFF
V: TRBV7-2
D: NA
J: TRBJ1-1
size: many

DNA: TGTGCCAGCAGCTTAGGGGACTTTACCACAGATACGCAGTATTTT
CDR3: CASSLGDFTTDTQYF
V: TRBV7-9
D: NA
J: TRBJ2-3
size: few

DNA: TGTGCCAGCAGTGAGGGACAGGCGGAAGAGACCCAGTACTTC
CDR3: CASSEGQAEETQYF
V: TRBV12-3/TRBV12-4
D: TRBD1
J: TRBJ2-5
size: many

DNA: TGTGCCAGCAGCTGGGCCTTAGGGGTGGGGGACGAGACCCAGTACTTC
CDR3: CASSWALGVGDETQYF
V: TRBV7-2
D: NA
J: TRBJ2-5
size: many

DNA: TGTGCCAGCAGCTCCGACTTCACAGATACGCAGTATTTT
CDR3: CASSSDFTDTQYF
V: TRBV7-2
D: NA
J: TRBJ2-3
size: NA

DNA: TGTGCCAGCAGCTTTGACAGGGGGAGCACAGATACGCAGTATTTT
CDR3: CASSFDRGSTDTQYF
V: TRBV7-2
D: TRBD1
J: TRBJ2-3
size: many

DNA: TGTGCTAGTGGTTTACAGCAGAACACTGAAGCTTTCTTT
CDR3: CASGLQQNTEAFF
V: TRBV12-5
D: NA
J: TRBJ1-1
size: NA

DNA: TGTGCCAGCAGCTACGGGACTCCAGGAGGAGATACGCAGTATTTT
CDR3: CASSYGTPGGDTQYF
V: TRBV11-2
D: NA
J: TRBJ2-3
size: few

DNA: TGTGCCAGCAGCTTAGCTATGGGCGCGCGGGGGAAAAACACCGGGGAGCTGTTTTTT
CDR3: CASSLAMGARGKNTGELFF
V: TRBV7-2
D: TRBD2
J: TRBJ2-2
size: NA

DNA: TGCAGCGTCCCCCGGACGGGATCCTACAATGAGCAGTTCTTC
CDR3: CSVPRTGSYNEQFF
V: TRBV29-1
D: NA
J: TRBJ2-1
size: NA

DNA: TGTGCCAGCAGCTTAGCCCCCGGGGGGCCCTACGAGCAGTACTTC
CDR3: CASSLAPGGPYEQYF
V: TRBV7-2
D: NA
J: TRBJ2-7
size: NA

DNA: TGTGCCATCAGTGAGACTAGCTACGAGCAGTACTTC
CDR3: CAISETSYEQYF
V: TRBV10-3
D: NA
J: TRBJ2-7
size: NA

DNA: TGTGCCAGCAGCTTTAAAAGGGGTGAAAAACTGTTTTTT
CDR3: CASSFKRGEKLFF
V: TRBV7-2
D: NA
J: TRBJ1-4
size: few

DNA: TGTGCCACCAGCAACCGGGACCTGAGCTCCTACGAGCAGTACTTC
CDR3: CATSNRDLSSYEQYF
V: TRBV15
D: NA
J: TRBJ2-7
size: NA

DNA: TGTGCCAGCGAGGCAGGTTCTAGCTCTGGGGCCAACGTCCTGACTTTC
CDR3: CASEAGSSSGANVLTF
V: TRBV6-1
D: NA
J: TRBJ2-6
size: many

DNA: TGCAGTGCTAGGGGCGGCGGAACTAGCACAGATACGCAGTATTTT
CDR3: CSARGGGTSTDTQYF
V: TRBV20-1
D: NA
J: TRBJ2-3
size: NA

DNA: TGTGCCAGCAGCTCACGGGCGGGAACGGAGACCTTTTTT
CDR3: CASSSRAGTETFF
V: TRBV7-2
D: NA
J: TRBJ2-3
size: NA

DNA: TGTGCCAGCAGCCCTCGGGGTTACTACGAGCAGTACTTC
CDR3: CASSPRGYYEQYF
V: TRBV7-8
D: NA
J: TRBJ2-7
size: NA

DNA: TGTGCCAGCAGCCAACTATACTACACTGAAGCTTTCTTT
CDR3: CASSQLYYTEAFF
V: TRBV3-1
D: NA
J: TRBJ1-1
size: few

DNA: TGTGCCAGCAGCCCCTTTCGTGTTGGGGAAAAACTGTTTTTT
CDR3: CASSPFRVGEKLFF
V: TRBV7-2
D: NA
J: TRBJ1-4
size: many

DNA: TGTGCCAGCAGCCGAGGGCGACCGGACCTTCCTGGGGCCAACGTCCTGACTTTC
CDR3: CASSRGRPDLPGANVLTF
V: TRBV7-2
D: NA
J: TRBJ2-6
size: many

DNA: TGTGCCAGCAGCTTAGGCGGGAGGGCCGGTGAGACCCAGTACTTC
CDR3: CASSLGGRAGETQYF
V: TRBV7-6
D: TRBD2
J: TRBJ2-5
size: few

DNA: TGCAGTGCTAGAGATCGGCGTGGACCGAACACTGAAGCTTTCTTT
CDR3: CSARDRRGPNTEAFF
V: TRBV20-1
D: NA
J: TRBJ1-1
size: few

DNA: TGCGCCAGCAGCCAAGATCTAGGTACAACAGATACGCAGTATTTT
CDR3: CASSQDLGTTDTQYF
V: TRBV4-1
D: NA
J: TRBJ2-3
size: NA

DNA: TGTGCCAGCAGCTTAGGCTTTCAAGAGACCCAGTACTTC
CDR3: CASSLGFQETQYF
V: TRBV7-8
D: NA
J: TRBJ2-5
size: many

DNA: TGCGCCAGCAGCCGTACCGGGACAGAAAATCAGCCCCAGCATTTT
CDR3: CASSRTGTENQPQHF
V: TRBV4-1
D: TRBD1
J: TRBJ1-5
size: few

DNA: TGCGCCAGCAGCCATGACTCGGGGTCCTATAATTCACCCCTCCACTTT
CDR3: CASSHDSGSYNSPLHF
V: TRBV4-1
D: NA
J: TRBJ1-6
size: few

DNA: TGTGCCAGTAGTCCGTATAGCAATCAGCCCCAGCATTTT
CDR3: CASSPYSNQPQHF
V: TRBV19
D: NA
J: TRBJ1-5
size: few

DNA: TGCAGCGTTGTGGAAGGCGAGCAGTACTTC
CDR3: CSVVEGEQYF
V: TRBV29-1
D: NA
J: TRBJ2-7
size: NA

DNA: TGTGCCAGCAGCACCCCCCGACAGGGATCCACTGAAGCTTTCTTT
CDR3: CASSTPRQGSTEAFF
V: TRBV7-9
D: TRBD1
J: TRBJ1-1
size: many

DNA: TGTGCCACCAGCAGAGAAGGGACAGGGGATGAAAAACTGTTTTTT
CDR3: CATSREGTGDEKLFF
V: TRBV15
D: TRBD1
J: TRBJ1-4
size: once

DNA: TGTGCCAGCAGCCGTCAACCGGGACTAGCGGGAGTGGGATCCTACAATGAGCAGTTCTTC
CDR3: CASSRQPGLAGVGSYNEQFF
V: TRBV7-2
D: TRBD2
J: TRBJ2-1
size: many

DNA: TGCAGCGTGTTAGAGGGGGCAAGCAATCAGCCCCAGCATTTT
CDR3: CSVLEGASNQPQHF
V: TRBV29-1
D: TRBD1
J: TRBJ1-5
size: NA

DNA: TGTGCCAGCAGTTTAGGGGTTTTCGGGGAGCTGTTTTTT
CDR3: CASSLGVFGELFF
V: TRBV28
D: NA
J: TRBJ2-2
size: once

DNA: TGTGCCAGCAGCCCAGTGTGGCAGGGGAAGGGCTACACCTTC
CDR3: CASSPVWQGKGYTF
V: TRBV7-2
D: NA
J: TRBJ1-2
size: many

DNA: TGTGCCAGCAGTTACTCGAGGTTACCCTACGAGCAGTACTTC
CDR3: CASSYSRLPYEQYF
V: TRBV6-5
D: NA
J: TRBJ2-7
size: many

DNA: TGCAGTGCTAGAGACCGGGTCGGGAGGGGTGAGCAGTTCTTC
CDR3: CSARDRVGRGEQFF
V: TRBV20-1
D: TRBD2
J: TRBJ2-1
size: few

DNA: TGTGCCAGCAGCCCTCGGACAGGGGGCTTCTATGGCTACACCTTC
CDR3: CASSPRTGGFYGYTF
V: TRBV7-2
D: TRBD1
J: TRBJ1-2
size: many

DNA: TGTGCCAGCAGCCAAGGTGGCGGGGGGGTAACAGATACGCAGTATTTT
CDR3: CASSQGGGGVTDTQYF
V: TRBV3-1
D: TRBD2
J: TRBJ2-3
size: few

DNA: TGTGCCAGCAGCACGGCCGGGACAGGGGGCCGAGATACGCAGTATTTT
CDR3: CASSTAGTGGRDTQYF
V: TRBV11-2
D: TRBD1
J: TRBJ2-3
size: NA

DNA: TGTGCCAGCAGCGCACGAGCGGGGGGGGACGGGGAGCTGTTTTTT
CDR3: CASSARAGGDGELFF
V: TRBV7-6
D: TRBD2
J: TRBJ2-2
size: many

DNA: TGCAGTGCTAGACGGGGGCGAGGGTCACCCCTCCACTTT
CDR3: CSARRGRGSPLHF
V: TRBV20-1
D: NA
J: TRBJ1-6
size: few

DNA: TGTGCCAGCAGCTTAATAGGGGGAGACACAGATACGCAGTATTTT
CDR3: CASSLIGGDTDTQYF
V: TRBV7-2
D: NA
J: TRBJ2-3
size: NA

DNA: TGTGCCAGCAGCCAGGACGGGGGGCCCACAGATACGCAGTATTTT
CDR3: CASSQDGGPTDTQYF
V: TRBV4-2
D: NA
J: TRBJ2-3
size: NA

DNA: TGTGCCAGCAGCATGCGGGACAGGGGCACCTACGAGCAGTACTTC
CDR3: CASSMRDRGTYEQYF
V: TRBV7-9
D: TRBD1
J: TRBJ2-7
size: many

DNA: TGCAGCGTTGAACTGAGGTCAACCCTCAGCGGGAGTATCAGTGAGCAGTTCTTC
CDR3: CSVELRSTLSGSISEQFF
V: TRBV29-1
D: TRBD2
J: TRBJ2-1
size: few